This T cell receptor beta chain was sequenced for a study of blood T cell repertoires in COVID-19. V gave up 0 bases and J gave up 0 bases; unmatched junction bases: 13. Germline CDR1 and CDR2: MNHEY and SVGEGT. CDR3 length equals 20 residues. The data were produced by immunoSEQ multiplex PCR, yet TCRdb's version contains in-frame clones alone and is incomplete. The sample shows approximately 250,000 clones, around 84% of them seen only once. Material for sequencing was PBMCs or T cells enriched from blood (not recorded which). The source is a man aged 25 to 40 with acute COVID-19. The chain carries TRBV6-2 or TRBV6-3 and TRBJ2-3; TRBD2 aligns across 9 bases. Written as DNA, the CDR3 is TGTGCCAGCAGTTACTCGCCGCGTGCGTCTAGCGGGGCTAGCACAGATACGCAGTATTTT. It encodes CASSYSPRASSGASTDTQYF.